The clone carrying this T cell receptor (beta chain) was counted once. The data originate from a study of blood T cell repertoires in COVID-19. About the study: Spain, Italy and the United States supplied samples that represented acute and convalescent COVID-19. Nucleic acid was either cDNA or gDNA, and it came from T cells, B-cell-depleted T cells, or PBMCs.

As processed by the authors: Estimation of nucleated cell counts was performed using reference gene primer amplification. TCRdb's copy holds only in-frame clones and misses some; the assay was immunoSEQ multiplex PCR. V, J and clone size are those of that table, while D and trimming were read from the DNA. The sample comprises approximately 140,000 clones, approximately 80% of which are singletons, and 8% to 10% rests with the top ten. The ends lost 6 bases at V and 9 bases at J; junction bases unmatched: 8. This CDR3 is 13 amino acids long. Germline V gene lookup returns CDR1 MNHEY and CDR2 SVGAGI. Source material: peripheral blood. The chain carries TRBV6-5 and TRBJ2-1, with TRBD2 matching 7 bases. This TCR was sampled from a woman of 80 years or more in a cohort sampled during active or convalescent COVID-19. The CDR3 coding sequence is TGTGCCAGCAGACGCCTGGGGGGGTTTGAGCAGTTCTTC. Its translation: CASRRLGGFEQFF.